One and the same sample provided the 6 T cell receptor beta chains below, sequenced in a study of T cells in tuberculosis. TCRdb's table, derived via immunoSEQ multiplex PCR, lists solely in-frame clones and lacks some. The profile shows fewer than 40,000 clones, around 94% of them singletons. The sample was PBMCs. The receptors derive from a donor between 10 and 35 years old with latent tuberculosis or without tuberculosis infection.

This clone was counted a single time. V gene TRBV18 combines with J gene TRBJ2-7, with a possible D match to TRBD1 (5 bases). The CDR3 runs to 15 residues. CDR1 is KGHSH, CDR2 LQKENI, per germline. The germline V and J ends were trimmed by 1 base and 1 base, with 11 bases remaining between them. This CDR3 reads CASSPRRGTSYEQYF. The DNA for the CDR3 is TGTGCCAGCTCACCACGTAGGGGAACTTCCTACGAGCAGTACTTC.

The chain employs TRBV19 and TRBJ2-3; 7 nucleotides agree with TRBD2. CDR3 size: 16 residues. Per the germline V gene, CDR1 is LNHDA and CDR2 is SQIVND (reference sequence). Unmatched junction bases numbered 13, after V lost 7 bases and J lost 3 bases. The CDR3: CASKRVGGPWTDTQYF. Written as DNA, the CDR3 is TGTGCCAGTAAACGGGTGGGAGGGCCCTGGACAGATACGCAGTATTTT.

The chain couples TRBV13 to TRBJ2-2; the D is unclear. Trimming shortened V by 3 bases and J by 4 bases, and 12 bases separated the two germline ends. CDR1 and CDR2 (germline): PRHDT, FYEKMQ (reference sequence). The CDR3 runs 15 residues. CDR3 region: CASSFRRFLTGELFF. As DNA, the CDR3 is TGTGCCAGCAGCTTTCGCAGGTTCCTCACCGGGGAGCTGTTTTTT.

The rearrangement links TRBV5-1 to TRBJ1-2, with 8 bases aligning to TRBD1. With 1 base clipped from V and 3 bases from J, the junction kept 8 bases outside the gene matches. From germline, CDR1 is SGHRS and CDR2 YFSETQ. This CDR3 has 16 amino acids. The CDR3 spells CASSLTATGEDYGYTF. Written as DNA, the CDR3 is TGCGCCAGCAGCTTGACCGCGACAGGGGAGGACTATGGCTACACCTTC.

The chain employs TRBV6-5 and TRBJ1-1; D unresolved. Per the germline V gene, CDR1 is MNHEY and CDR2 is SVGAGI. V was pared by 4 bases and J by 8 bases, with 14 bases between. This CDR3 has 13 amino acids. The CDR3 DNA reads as TGTGCCAGCAGTTTGAAAGCGCGACGGGAAGCTTTCTTT. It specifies CASSLKARREAFF.

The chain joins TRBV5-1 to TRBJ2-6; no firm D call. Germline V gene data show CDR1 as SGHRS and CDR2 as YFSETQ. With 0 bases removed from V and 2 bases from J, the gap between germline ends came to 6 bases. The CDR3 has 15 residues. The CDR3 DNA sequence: TGCGCCAGCAGCTTGGCGGTGACTGGGGCCAACGTCCTGACTTTC. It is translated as CASSLAVTGANVLTF. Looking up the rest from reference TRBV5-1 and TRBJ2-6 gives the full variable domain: KAGVTQTPRYLIKTRGQQVTLSCSPISGHRSVSWYQQTPGQGLQFLFEYFSETQRNKGNFPGRFSGRQFSNSRSEMNVSTLELGDSALYLCASSLAVTGANVLTFGAGSRLTVL.